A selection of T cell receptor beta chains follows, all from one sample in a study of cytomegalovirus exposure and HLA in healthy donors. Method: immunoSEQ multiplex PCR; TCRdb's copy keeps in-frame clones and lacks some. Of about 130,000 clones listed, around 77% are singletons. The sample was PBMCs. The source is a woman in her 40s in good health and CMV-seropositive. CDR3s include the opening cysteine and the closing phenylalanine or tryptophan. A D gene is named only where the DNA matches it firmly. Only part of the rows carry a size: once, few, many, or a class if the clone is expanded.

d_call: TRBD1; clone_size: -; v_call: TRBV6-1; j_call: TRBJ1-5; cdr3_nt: TGTGCCAGCAGTGAAGAGGTCAGGGGGCGCAATCAGCCCCAGCATTTT; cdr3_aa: CASSEEVRGRNQPQHF
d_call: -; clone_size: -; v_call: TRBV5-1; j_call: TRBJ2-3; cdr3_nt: TGCGCCAGCGGGGGGGCCATCAGCACAGATACGCAGTATTTT; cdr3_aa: CASGGAISTDTQYF
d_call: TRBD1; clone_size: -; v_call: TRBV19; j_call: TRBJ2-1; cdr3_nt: TGTGCCAGTAGTCGGACAGGGGAGTGGTCCTACAATGAGCAGTTCTTC; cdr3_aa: CASSRTGEWSYNEQFF
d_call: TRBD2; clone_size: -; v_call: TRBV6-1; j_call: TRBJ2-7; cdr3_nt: TGTGCCAGCAGCCCGACTAGCTCGGGCTACGAGCAGTACTTC; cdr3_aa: CASSPTSSGYEQYF
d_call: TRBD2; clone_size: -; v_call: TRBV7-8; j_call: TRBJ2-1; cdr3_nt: TGTGCCAGCAGCAAGGGAGCGGGAAGGTACAATGAGCAGTTCTTC; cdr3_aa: CASSKGAGRYNEQFF
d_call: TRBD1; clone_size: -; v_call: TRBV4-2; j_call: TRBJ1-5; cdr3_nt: TGTGCCAGCAGCCAAGACGTGACAGGGAATCAGCCCCAGCATTTT; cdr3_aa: CASSQDVTGNQPQHF
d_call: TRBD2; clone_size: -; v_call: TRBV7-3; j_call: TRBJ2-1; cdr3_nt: TGTGCCAGCAGCCTAAGCGGGAACCCCAATGAGCAGTTCTTC; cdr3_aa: CASSLSGNPNEQFF
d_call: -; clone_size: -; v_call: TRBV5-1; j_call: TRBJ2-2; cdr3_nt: TGCGCCAGCAGCCGAAGAACCACGGGAGCCCTCACCGGGGAGCTGTTTTTT; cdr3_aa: CASSRRTTGALTGELFF
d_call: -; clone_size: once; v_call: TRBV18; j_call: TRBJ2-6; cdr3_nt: TGTGCCAGCTCATATCCCGGGGCCAACGTCCTGACTTTC; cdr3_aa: CASSYPGANVLTF
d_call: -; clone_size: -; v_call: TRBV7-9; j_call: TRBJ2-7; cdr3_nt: TGTGCCAGCAGCTCCCGGACAGAGCGGGAAGCCTACGAGCAGTACTTC; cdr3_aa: CASSSRTEREAYEQYF
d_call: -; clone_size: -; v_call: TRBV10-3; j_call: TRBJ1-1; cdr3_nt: TGTGCCATCAGTGAGGCCGGGGGAGCTTTCTTT; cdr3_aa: CAISEAGGAFF
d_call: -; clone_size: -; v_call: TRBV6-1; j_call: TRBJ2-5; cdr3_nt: TGTGCCAGCAGTGTAGCTAGCGTCCAAGAGACCCAGTACTTC; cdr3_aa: CASSVASVQETQYF
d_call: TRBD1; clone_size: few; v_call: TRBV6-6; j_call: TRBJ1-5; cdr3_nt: TGTGCCAGCAGGAGGGGGCGGGATCGCAATCAGCCCCAGCATTTT; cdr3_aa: CASRRGRDRNQPQHF
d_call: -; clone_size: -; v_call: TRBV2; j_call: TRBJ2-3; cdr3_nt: TGTGCCAGCACTAAGGTTCCAGGGTCAGATACGCAGTATTTT; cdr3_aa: CASTKVPGSDTQYF
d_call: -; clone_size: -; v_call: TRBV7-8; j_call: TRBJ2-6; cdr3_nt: TGTGCCAGCAGCGCGCGTCAGGTCTCTGGGGCCAACGTCCTGACTTTC; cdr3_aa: CASSARQVSGANVLTF
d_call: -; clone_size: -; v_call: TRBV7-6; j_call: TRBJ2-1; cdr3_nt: TGTGCCAGCAGCGATCGACTTGTAGACTCCTACAATGAGCAGTTCTTC; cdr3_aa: CASSDRLVDSYNEQFF
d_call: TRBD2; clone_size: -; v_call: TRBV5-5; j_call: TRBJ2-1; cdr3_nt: TGTGCCAGCAGCTTGGGAGCGGGATCCTACAATGAGCAGTTCTTC; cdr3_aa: CASSLGAGSYNEQFF
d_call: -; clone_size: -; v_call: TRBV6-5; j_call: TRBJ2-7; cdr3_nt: TGTGCCAGCAAGGCAGGGGCCTACGAGCAGTACTTC; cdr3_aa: CASKAGAYEQYF
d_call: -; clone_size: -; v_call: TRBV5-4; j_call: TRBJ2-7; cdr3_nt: TGTGCCAGCAGCCCCACTCCGAGCTCCTACGAGCAGTACTTC; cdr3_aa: CASSPTPSSYEQYF
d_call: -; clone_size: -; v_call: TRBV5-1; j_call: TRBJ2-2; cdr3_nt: TGCGCCAGCAGCTCAATGGAGGGCGGGAAACGGACCGGGGAGCTGTTTTTT; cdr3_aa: CASSSMEGGKRTGELFF
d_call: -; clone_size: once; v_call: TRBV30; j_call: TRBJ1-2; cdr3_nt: TGTGCCTGTGGCCAGGGATATGGCTACACCTTC; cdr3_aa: CACGQGYGYTF
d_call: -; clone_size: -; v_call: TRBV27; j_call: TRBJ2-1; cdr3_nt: TGTGCCAGCAGTTCTCTTATACGGGAGCGGTACAATGAGCAGTTCTTC; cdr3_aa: CASSSLIRERYNEQFF
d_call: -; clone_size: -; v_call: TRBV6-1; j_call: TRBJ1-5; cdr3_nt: TGTGCCAGCAGTGAAATCGGGGGGCGCGATCAGCCCCAGCATTTT; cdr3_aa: CASSEIGGRDQPQHF
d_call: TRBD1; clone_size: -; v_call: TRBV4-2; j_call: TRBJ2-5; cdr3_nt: TGTGCCAGCAGCCACCCTGCCGTGACAGGGGGCGTAGAGACCCAGTACTTC; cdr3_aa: CASSHPAVTGGVETQYF
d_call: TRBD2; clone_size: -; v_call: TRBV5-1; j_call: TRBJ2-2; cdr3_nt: TGCGCCAGCAGCTTGTCCAGCGGGGGATTTAACACCGGGGAGCTGTTTTTT; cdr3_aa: CASSLSSGGFNTGELFF
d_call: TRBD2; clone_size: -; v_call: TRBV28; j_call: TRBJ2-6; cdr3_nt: TGTGCCAGCAGTGAGAGCGGGATTGCTGGGGCCAACGTCCTGACTTTC; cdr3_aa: CASSESGIAGANVLTF
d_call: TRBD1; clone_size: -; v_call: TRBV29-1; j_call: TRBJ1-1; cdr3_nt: TGCAGCGTTGGTGAAGGACAGGGAGCCACTGAAGCTTTCTTT; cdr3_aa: CSVGEGQGATEAFF
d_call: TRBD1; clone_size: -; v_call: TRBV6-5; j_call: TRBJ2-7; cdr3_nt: TGTGCCAGCAGTTACAGGACAGGGGGTGAGCAGTACTTC; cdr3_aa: CASSYRTGGEQYF
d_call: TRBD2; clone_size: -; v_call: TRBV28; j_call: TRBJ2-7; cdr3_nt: TGTGCCAGCAGTTCGGGACTAGCACCCTACGAGCAGTACTTC; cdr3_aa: CASSSGLAPYEQYF
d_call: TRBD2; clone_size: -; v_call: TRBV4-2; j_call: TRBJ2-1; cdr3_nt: TGTGCCAGCAGCCAAGGACTAGCGGGAGGGCGCGATGAGCAGTTCTTC; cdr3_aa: CASSQGLAGGRDEQFF
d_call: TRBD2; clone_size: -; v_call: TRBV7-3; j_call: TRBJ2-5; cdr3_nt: TGTGCCAGCAGCTCGACTAGCGGACAAGAGACCCAGTACTTC; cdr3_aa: CASSSTSGQETQYF
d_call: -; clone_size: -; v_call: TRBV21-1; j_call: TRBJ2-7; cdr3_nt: TGTGCCAGCAGCCGTCGGGACACCCCCTACGAGCAGTACTTC; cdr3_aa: CASSRRDTPYEQYF
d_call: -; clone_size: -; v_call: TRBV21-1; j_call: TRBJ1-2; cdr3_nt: TGTGCCAGCAGGATTGGTCAGGGGGATGGCTACACCTTC; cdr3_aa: CASRIGQGDGYTF